The 5 T cell receptor beta chains below all came from one sample that was sequenced in a study of blood T cell repertoires in COVID-19. The data were produced by immunoSEQ multiplex PCR, yet TCRdb's version contains in-frame clones alone and is incomplete. The data contain under 70,000 clones, roughly nine tenths of them singletons. What was sequenced was peripheral blood. These receptors were obtained from a woman aged 60 to 75 with active or convalescent COVID-19.

The V gene is TRBV6-1, the J gene TRBJ2-2; 9 nucleotides agree with TRBD1. After removal of 1 base from V and 6 bases from J, the junction contained 6 bases not matched to a gene. The CDR3 is 16 amino acids. Germline CDR1 and CDR2: MNHNS and SASEGT. The CDR3 DNA sequence: TGTGCCAGCAGTGAAGGAGGGGGACAGGGAGCCGGGGAGCTGTTTTTT. It translates to CASSEGGGQGAGELFF.

The gene calls are TRBV27 and TRBJ1-5; no reliable D call. Trimming cost V 0 bases and J 7 bases, with 22 bases left between them. The CDR3 is made up of 18 amino acids. The germline CDR1 and CDR2 sequences are MNHEY and SMNVEV (reference sequence). The CDR3 loop reads CASSLSDRGLPIWQPQHF. CDR3 in DNA: TGTGCCAGCAGTTTATCGGATCGGGGATTGCCCATTTGGCAGCCCCAGCATTTT.

The chain has TRBV3-1 (or the pseudogene TRBV3-2) and TRBJ1-5; 9 bases map to TRBD1. The CDR3 has 17 amino acids. V shed 1 base and J 4 bases; nucleotides not matched to a gene: 8. The germline CDR1 and CDR2 sequences are LGHDT and YNNKEL (reference sequence). CDR3 sequence reads: CASSQGGQGRFNQPQHF. CDR3 coding DNA: TGTGCCAGCAGCCAAGGGGGACAGGGCCGTTTTAATCAGCCCCAGCATTTT.

The chain couples TRBV19 to TRBJ1-2; TRBD1 matches at 7 bases. The CDR3 covers 12 residues. The germline CDR1 and CDR2 sequences are LNHDA and SQIVND (reference sequence). With 4 bases clipped from V and 5 bases from J, the junction kept 1 base outside the gene matches. CDR3 residues: CASSTGGYGYTF. CDR3 nucleotides: TGTGCCAGTAGTACAGGGGGATATGGCTACACCTTC.

This clone was counted only a few times. The chain has TRBV7-3 and TRBJ1-6; a possible D gene is TRBD1 (6 bases). Per germline, CDR1 SGHTA and CDR2 FQGTGA. Trimming removed 1 base from V and 5 bases from J, with 12 bases in between. CDR3 length: 16 residues. For the CDR3, the DNA is TGTGCCAGCAGCTTAAGGGGGCTAGGTCATAATTCACCCCTCCACTTT. Its protein is CASSLRGLGHNSPLHF.